Listed here are 21 T cell receptor beta chains from one sample, sequenced in a study of technical replicates of blood from a handful of donors. TCRdb keeps only in-frame clones here, not all; method: immunoSEQ multiplex PCR. Of some 60,000 clones in the sample, just under 90% were seen once. The sequencing sample was made of PBMCs. These receptors all come from a human donor in good health. Some clones in this sample may be carry-over from other donors' samples.

The V and J genes are TRBV2 and TRBJ1-2; D gene ambiguous. Trimming cost V 3 bases and J 12 bases, with 14 bases left between them. Per the germline V gene, CDR1 is SNHLY and CDR2 is FYNNEI. CDR3 length equals 12 residues. Here the CDR3 reads CASSDLFGGNTF. The CDR3 coding sequence is TGTGCCAGCAGTGATCTCTTCGGAGGGAACACCTTC.

J is TRBJ1-1 and V is TRBV6-1; the D gene is possibly TRBD1 (6 bases). CDR3 length: 17 amino acids. The V gene's germline CDR1 is MNHNS and CDR2 SASEGT. Trimming took 2 bases from V and 4 from J, leaving 20 bases between them. This CDR3 is CASSELGRGRGSTEAFF. In nucleotides, the CDR3 is TGTGCCAGCAGTGAACTTGGTAGGGGCAGGGGAAGCACTGAAGCTTTCTTT.

The chain combines TRBV7-2 with TRBJ2-1; TRBD1 matches at 9 bases. Germline-derived CDR1 and CDR2 are SGHTA and FQGNSA. The CDR3 sequence is 17 residues long. V was clipped by 6 bases and J by 7 bases; unmatched bases: 16. CDR3 protein: CASSLYAGTGSLNEQFF. The CDR3 DNA sequence: TGTGCCAGCAGTCTCTACGCCGGGACAGGGAGTTTGAATGAGCAGTTCTTC. Filled out from reference TRBV7-2 and TRBJ2-1, the complete variable domain reads GAGVSQSPSNKVTEKGKDVELRCDPISGHTALYWYRQSLGQGLEFLIYFQGNSAPDKSGLPSDRFSAERTGGSVSTLTIQRTQQEDSAVYLCASSLYAGTGSLNEQFFGPGTRLTVL.

V is TRBV25-1 and J is TRBJ2-2, with D maybe TRBD1 (5 bases). The V end lost 10 bases, the J end lost 2 bases, and 8 bases lay between the germline ends. This CDR3 has 12 amino acids. Germline assignment: CDR1 MGHDK and CDR2 SYGVNS. For the CDR3, the DNA is TGTGCCACCTGGGGCAACACCGGGGAGCTGTTTTTT. Translated, it gives CATWGNTGELFF.

The chain uses TRBV5-1 and TRBJ2-7; D unclear. This CDR3 spans 13 amino acids. Germline V gene data show CDR1 as SGHRS and CDR2 as YFSETQ. The V and J ends lost 4 bases and 3 bases respectively, with 11 bases between them. This CDR3 reads CASSLPESYEQYF. The CDR3 DNA sequence: TGCGCCAGCAGCCTGCCGGAGAGCTACGAGCAGTACTTC.

The rearrangement joins TRBV5-1 to TRBJ2-3, with 8 bases identical to TRBD1. Unmatched junction bases numbered 4, after V lost 4 bases and J lost 0 bases. CDR3 length: 15 residues. Germline CDR1 reads SGHRS; CDR2 reads YFSETQ. CDR3 loop: CASSVGQGSTDTQYF. In DNA form, the CDR3 reads TGCGCCAGCAGCGTTGGACAGGGAAGCACAGATACGCAGTATTTT.

The rearrangement joins TRBV11-2 to TRBJ1-4; 9 positions agree with TRBD1. The length of the CDR3 is 16 residues. The V gene end was trimmed by 2 bases and the J gene end by 10 bases; junction bases not matched to a gene: 11. The germline V gene has CDR1 SGHAT and CDR2 FQNNGV. The CDR3 is CASSLSWTGDLGKLFF. The CDR3 coding sequence is TGTGCCAGCAGCTTAAGCTGGACAGGGGACCTGGGAAAACTGTTTTTT.

The V and J genes are TRBV4-2 and TRBJ2-7; 8 bases are shared with TRBD2. The CDR3 totals 16 residues. CDR1 and CDR2 from the germline V gene are LGHNA and YNFKEQ. Unmatched junction bases numbered 12, after V lost 4 bases and J lost 4 bases. The CDR3 protein is CASSREGTGGDYEQYF. DNA of the CDR3: TGTGCCAGCAGCCGAGAAGGGACCGGGGGGGATTACGAGCAGTACTTC.

The chain joins TRBV7-6 to TRBJ2-1, with D possibly matching TRBD2 (5 bases). The CDR3 is 15 amino acids. V was trimmed by 1 base and J by 6 bases, leaving 13 bases between them. CDR1 is SGHVS, CDR2 FNYEAQ, per germline. This chain's CDR3 is CASSLGLAGRNEQFF. The CDR3 DNA reads TGTGCCAGCAGCTTAGGATTGGCGGGCCGCAATGAGCAGTTCTTC.

This chain joins TRBV6-6 and TRBJ2-7, with D possibly being TRBD2 (6 bases). The CDR3 sequence is 14 residues long. CDR1 and CDR2 from the germline V gene are MNHNY and SVGAGI (reference sequence). V was cut by 4 bases and J by 1 base, with 11 bases left in between. In DNA, the CDR3 is TGTGCCAGCAGTTCACAGCGGGTATCCTACGAGCAGTACTTC. Amino acid sequence: CASSSQRVSYEQYF.

V and J are TRBV6-5 and TRBJ2-1; TRBD1 matches at 10 bases. Germline V gene lookup returns CDR1 MNHEY and CDR2 SVGAGI. This CDR3 region has 15 residues. The ends lost 2 bases at V and 4 bases at J; junction bases unmatched: 2. The DNA of the CDR3 is TGTGCCAGCAGTTACAGGACAGGGGGGTACAATGAGCAGTTCTTC. Its translation is CASSYRTGGYNEQFF.

The gene calls are TRBV29-1 and TRBJ2-5; TRBD1 agrees at 10 bases. Germline V gene lookup returns CDR1 SQVTM and CDR2 ANQGSEA. The length of the CDR3 is 17 residues. After removal of 2 bases from V and 4 bases from J, the junction contained 13 bases not matched to a gene. As DNA, the CDR3 is TGCAGCGTTGAATCATCTCACCGGGACAGGGGACGAGAGACCCAGTACTTC. Translation: CSVESSHRDRGRETQYF.

This clone was recorded only once. This rearrangement joins TRBV30 to TRBJ2-7, with 9 bases matching TRBD1. The CDR3 has 14 residues. Unmatched junction bases numbered 9, after V lost 5 bases and J lost 4 bases. The V gene's germline CDR1 is GTSNPN and CDR2 SVGIG (reference sequence). CDR3 DNA: TGTGCCTGGGAGCCGGGACAGGGTCTGTACGAGCAGTACTTC. This codes for CAWEPGQGLYEQYF.

The CDR3 here is CASSYRGRDYGYTF. The CDR3 DNA is TGTGCCAGCAGTTACAGGGGGCGGGACTATGGCTACACCTTC. This sequence joins TRBV2 and TRBJ1-2; TRBD1 agrees at 9 bases. This CDR3 contains 14 residues. J was trimmed by 3 bases and V by 5 bases; bases with no gene match: 4. Germline V lookup: CDR1 SNHLY, CDR2 FYNNEI.

The chain has TRBV6-5 and TRBJ2-2; D may be TRBD2 (5 bases). V was pared by 2 bases and J by 6 bases, with 16 bases between. Per the germline V gene, CDR1 is MNHEY and CDR2 is SVGAGI. CDR3 length: 16 residues. The CDR3 coding sequence is TGTGCCAGCAGTTACAGGACTGGACTCCCACCCGGGGAGCTGTTTTTT. It codes for CASSYRTGLPPGELFF.

This clone came up once. V is TRBV7-2 and J is TRBJ2-7, with 10 bases that match TRBD1. CDR1 SGHTA and CDR2 FQGNSA come from the germline V gene. After removal of 5 bases from V and 7 bases from J, the junction contained 11 bases not matched to a gene. The CDR3 has 15 residues. CDR3 amino acids: CASSPRGQGPYEQYF. The CDR3 DNA is TGTGCCAGCAGCCCCAGGGGACAGGGGCCGTATGAGCAGTACTTC.

This chain links TRBV19 with TRBJ1-1, with TRBD1 matching 8 bases. CDR1 is LNHDA and CDR2 is SQIVND in the germline V gene (reference sequence). V lost 9 bases to trimming and J lost 2 bases; unmatched junction nucleotides: 5. The CDR3 has 13 amino acids. CDR3 coding DNA: TGTGCCAGCTCAGGGGGCACAAACACTGAAGCTTTCTTT. As protein: CASSGGTNTEAFF.

This chain uses TRBV27 with TRBJ2-3; 9 positions match TRBD2. The V segment lost 8 bases and the J segment 5 bases; nucleotides outside the gene matches: 14. Germline values: CDR1 MNHEY, CDR2 SMNVEV (reference sequence). This CDR3 is built from 16 residues. The chain's CDR3 is CASHHSDGLAIDTQYF. CDR3 bases: TGTGCCAGCCACCATAGCGACGGACTAGCGATAGATACGCAGTATTTT.

This chain links TRBV15 with TRBJ2-1; 7 nucleotides match TRBD2. The germline CDR1 and CDR2 sequences are LNHNV and YYDKDF (reference sequence). The CDR3 extends over 14 amino acids. V was pared by 6 bases and J by 7 bases, with 9 bases of the junction left unmatched. This chain's CDR3 is CATSGGRGGNEQFF. CDR3 nucleotides: TGTGCCACCAGTGGCGGGAGAGGAGGGAATGAGCAGTTCTTC.

This chain's CDR3 is CASRLLAGGPDTQYF. CDR3 coding DNA: TGTGCCAGCAGATTACTAGCGGGAGGGCCGGATACGCAGTATTTT. The rearrangement joins TRBV6-6 to TRBJ2-3, with TRBD2 matching over 13 bases. After removal of 6 bases from V and 6 bases from J, the junction contained 6 bases not matched to a gene. CDR1 is MNHNY, CDR2 SVGAGI, per germline (reference sequence). CDR3 length equals 15 residues.

The chain has TRBV6-1 and TRBJ1-2; D is ambiguous. The CDR3 has 13 residues. In germline, CDR1 is MNHNS, CDR2 SASEGT. Trimming removed 5 bases at V and 9 bases at J, with 16 bases between. CDR3 nucleotides: TGTGCCAGCAGTATGGACTCATTTCTCAGCTACACCTTC. This gives the protein CASSMDSFLSYTF.